This TCR beta chain is from a study of naive and memory T cell subsets. Study observations and caveats: Higher TCR numbers at tuberculin sites reflect T cell infiltration, per interpretation. The RNA method is potentially sensitive to activation and differentiation changes.

V lost 3 bases to trimming and J lost 6 bases; unmatched junction nucleotides: 7. CDR1 is KGHSH, CDR2 LQKENI, per germline. CDR3 size: 15 residues. A few counts support this clonotype. Its antigen is undetermined. The SP2 primer and nested alpha and beta constant region primers amplified ligated cDNA in four rounds. MiXCR, applied by TCRdb to the UMI-ligation and nested PCR reads, yields one record per CDR3 protein. The sample carries around 35,000 distinct CDR3 sequences, approximately 11% recorded once. Treatment given: skin biopsy from PPD injection site in Mantoux-positive individual. An oligonucleotide containing a UMI was ligated to the 3' end of TCR cDNA. Tuberculin skin test biopsies were taken where PPD was injected in Mantoux-positive people. Cells were not sorted; total RNA input targeted roughly 1 to 1000 ng.

The source material was skin, sampled from a tuberculin skin test site. This clonotype was sampled from an adult in good health. The chain recombines TRBV18 with TRBJ2-5; the match to TRBD1 covers 10 bases. This CDR3 is CASSPSPGQGKTQYF. CDR3 nucleotides: TGTGCCAGCTCACCTTCTCCGGGACAGGGGAAGACCCAGTACTTC.